A selection of T cell receptor beta chains follows, all from one sample in a study of response to subunit inactivated influenza vaccine. MiXCR was run by TCRdb on the RT-PCR reads, yielding one entry per CDR3 protein. Among around 850,000 distinct CDR3 sequences, about 18% were seen once, and the ten largest hold roughly a tenth. The sequenced sample was PBMCs from blood, obtained 4 to 6 days after vaccination. These receptors all come from a man in his fifties or sixties who received an inactivated influenza vaccine. CDR3s include the opening cysteine and the closing phenylalanine or tryptophan. A D gene is named only where the DNA matches it firmly. Some rows mark clone size as missing; the rest say once, few, many or name a class of expanded clone.

j_gene | d_gene | abundance | v_gene | CDR3aa | CDR3nt
TRBJ1-2 | TRBD1 | NA | TRBV11-2 | CASSPAGGNGYTF | TGTGCCAGCAGCCCGGCAGGGGGTAATGGCTACACCTTC
TRBJ2-1 | NA | few | TRBV9 | CASSVSGPYNEQFF | TGTGCCAGCAGCGTGTCTGGCCCTTACAATGAGCAGTTCTTC
TRBJ2-7 | NA | NA | TRBV5-1 | CASSLANTGSEQYF | TGCGCCAGCAGCTTGGCAAACACAGGGAGCGAGCAGTACTTC
TRBJ2-7 | NA | few | TRBV29-1 | CSVLGRDSYEQYF | TGCAGCGTTTTAGGGCGGGACTCCTACGAGCAGTACTTC
TRBJ1-2 | NA | few | TRBV10-3 | CAISATGDYGYTF | TGTGCCATCAGTGCGACAGGCGACTATGGCTACACCTTC
TRBJ2-5 | NA | NA | TRBV7-6 | CASSLGSTQETQYF | TGTGCCAGCAGCTTAGGGTCGACCCAAGAGACCCAGTACTTC
TRBJ2-7 | NA | few | TRBV18 | CASSPGRDYEQYF | TGTGCCAGCTCACCAGGACGGGACTACGAGCAGTACTTC
TRBJ1-5 | NA | NA | TRBV7-2 | CASSLIKVGQPQHF | TGTGCCAGCAGCTTAATTAAGGTTGGCCAGCCCCAGCATTTT
TRBJ2-3 | TRBD2 | few | TRBV5-1 | CASSLELAGGTQYF | TGCGCCAGCAGCTTGGAGCTAGCGGGAGGTACGCAGTATTTT
TRBJ2-3 | TRBD2 | NA | TRBV27 | CASSKWHTSEDTQYF | TGTGCCAGTTCCAAGTGGCACACTAGCGAAGATACGCAGTATTTT
TRBJ2-7 | TRBD1 | NA | TRBV12-3/TRBV12-4 | CASSMDRSQYF | TGTGCCAGCAGTATGGACAGGTCGCAGTACTTC
TRBJ2-1 | NA | few | TRBV29-1 | CSVESRLGNNEQFF | TGCAGCGTTGAATCTCGGCTAGGAAACAATGAGCAGTTCTTC
TRBJ2-3 | TRBD1 | NA | TRBV5-6 | CASSFPTGDFTDTQYF | TGTGCCAGCAGCTTCCCGACAGGGGATTTCACAGATACGCAGTATTTT
TRBJ2-7 | NA | NA | TRBV6-1 | CASSGDGNYEQYF | TGTGCCAGCAGTGGAGACGGAAACTACGAGCAGTACTTC
TRBJ2-5 | NA | many | TRBV12-3/TRBV12-4 | CASGQRERQMTQYF | TGTGCCAGCGGTCAAAGGGAACGTCAGATGACCCAGTACTTC
TRBJ2-7 | NA | NA | TRBV7-9 | CASSSQATGTTSYEQYF | TGTGCCAGCAGCTCCCAAGCAACAGGGACAACTTCCTACGAGCAGTACTTC
TRBJ2-3 | NA | few | TRBV7-2 | CASSLANTDTQYF | TGTGCCAGCAGCTTGGCGAATACAGATACGCAGTATTTT
TRBJ2-1 | NA | few | TRBV30 | CAWSFRIDEQFF | TGTGCCTGGAGTTTTAGGATCGATGAGCAGTTCTTC
TRBJ2-1 | TRBD2 | many | TRBV7-3 | CASSLTGGGYNEQFF | TGTGCCAGCAGCTTAACGGGGGGAGGGTACAATGAGCAGTTCTTC
TRBJ2-7 | TRBD2 | NA | TRBV18 | CASSPPTGTSGREQYF | TGTGCCAGCTCACCACCGACCGGGACTAGCGGTCGCGAGCAGTACTTC
TRBJ1-3 | NA | few | TRBV4-3 | CASSDTRGSGNTIYF | TGCGCCAGCAGCGATACCCGGGGCTCTGGAAACACCATATATTTT
TRBJ2-5 | NA | few | TRBV28 | CASSSGSWTQYF | TGTGCCAGCAGTTCGGGTTCATGGACCCAGTACTTC
TRBJ2-7 | NA | few | TRBV3-1 | CASSQTTGHYEQYF | TGTGCCAGCAGTCAGACAACGGGGCACTACGAGCAGTACTTC
TRBJ2-1 | TRBD2 | NA | TRBV27 | CASTPLGVAGEGLFF | TGTGCCAGCACCCCCCTAGGGGTGGCGGGAGAGGGTTTGTTCTTC
TRBJ2-1 | TRBD2 | NA | TRBV10-3 | CAIRSTSGGSHEQFF | TGTGCCATCAGGTCAACTAGCGGGGGCTCTCATGAGCAGTTCTTC
TRBJ1-6 | NA | NA | TRBV4-3 | CASSQGRSYNSPLHF | TGCGCCAGCAGCCAGGGTCGCTCCTATAATTCACCCCTCCACTTT
TRBJ1-1 | NA | few | TRBV5-1 | CASSYTNSNTEAFF | TGCGCCAGCAGCTACACAAACTCTAACACTGAAGCTTTCTTT
TRBJ2-3 | NA | few | TRBV29-1 | CSVVWLLGTTDTQYF | TGCAGCGTTGTCTGGCTACTTGGGACCACAGATACGCAGTATTTT
TRBJ2-1 | TRBD2 | few | TRBV25-1 | CASSPPSGSSYNEQFF | TGTGCCAGCAGCCCCCCGAGCGGGAGCTCCTACAATGAGCAGTTCTTC
TRBJ2-6 | NA | NA | TRBV10-3 | CAISARPTSGANVLTF | TGTGCCATCAGTGCTAGGCCGACCTCTGGGGCCAACGTCCTGACTTTC